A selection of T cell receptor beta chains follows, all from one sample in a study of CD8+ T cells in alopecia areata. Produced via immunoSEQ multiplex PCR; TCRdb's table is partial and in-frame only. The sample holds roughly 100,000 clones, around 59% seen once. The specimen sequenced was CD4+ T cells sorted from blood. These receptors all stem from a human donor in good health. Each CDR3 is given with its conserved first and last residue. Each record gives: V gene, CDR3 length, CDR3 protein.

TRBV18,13,CASSRTGGDTQYF
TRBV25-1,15,CASSESEGHSYEQYF
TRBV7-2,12,CASSKTGDTQYF
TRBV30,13,CAWSGEPKNIQYF
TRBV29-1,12,CSVSGGDYGYTF
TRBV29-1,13,CSVVFTGSQPQHF
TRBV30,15,CAWSKDRGPNQPQHF
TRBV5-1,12,CASSPRNDEQYF
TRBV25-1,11,CASSEGNEQFF
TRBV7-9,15,CASSPGQPDNSPLHF
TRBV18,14,CASSPQGANTEAFF
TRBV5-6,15,CASSLAGTGALEQFF
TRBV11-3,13,CASSSGQGAEQYF
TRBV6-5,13,CASEDRETGGYTF
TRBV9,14,CASSVGATDEKLFF
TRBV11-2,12,CASSLDRVRAFF
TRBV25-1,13,CASSVPITGELFF
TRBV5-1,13,CASSLTRTDTQYF
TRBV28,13,CASSFGQTYEQYF
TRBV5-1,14,CASSMGQGGETQYF
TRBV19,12,CASNDRADEQFF
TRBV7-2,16,CASSLGGAPGRETQYF
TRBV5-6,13,CASSQDWGSPLHF
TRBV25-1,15,CASSPKVQGATEAFF
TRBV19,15,CASSEGRGLDYGYTF
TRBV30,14,CAWSQGVGNQPQHF
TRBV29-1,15,CSVGGPGLSTDTQYF
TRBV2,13,CASKQEYQETQYF
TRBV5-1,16,CASSQRSGGTTYEQYF
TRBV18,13,CASSETAYNEQFF
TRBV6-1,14,CASSEAHSLETQYF
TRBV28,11,CASSSPTGRNF
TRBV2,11,CASGQGYGYTF
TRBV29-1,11,CSVVSRAEAFF
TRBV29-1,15,CSVSDGVLGNQPQHF
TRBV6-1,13,CASRGSGANVLTF
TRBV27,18,CASSLSWDRGRWGNEQFF
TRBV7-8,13,CASRRSGANVLTF
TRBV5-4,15,CASSDRTGLNYGYTF
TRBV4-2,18,CASSQGLLPGGGQETQYF